This entry features one T cell receptor (beta chain) sequence. The data belong to a study of cytomegalovirus exposure and HLA in healthy donors. V lost 5 bases, J lost 5 bases, and 7 bases stayed unmatched. Germline CDR1 SEHNR, CDR2 FQNEAQ (reference sequence). This CDR3 spans 14 amino acids. The primer mix had 60 Vbeta and 13 Jbeta primers. Only in-frame clones appear in the TCRdb table, and some are missing; sequencing was by immunoSEQ multiplex PCR. The sample holds 70,000 to 95,000 clones, about 78% seen once. Sequenced: PBMCs. This clonotype was obtained from a man aged 35 to 55 in good health and CMV-seronegative. The chain joins TRBV7-9 to TRBJ1-2; the match to TRBD1 covers 8 bases. The CDR3 here is CASSEKGQGYGYTF. CDR3 nucleotide sequence: TGTGCCAGCAGCGAAAAAGGACAGGGTTATGGCTACACCTTC.